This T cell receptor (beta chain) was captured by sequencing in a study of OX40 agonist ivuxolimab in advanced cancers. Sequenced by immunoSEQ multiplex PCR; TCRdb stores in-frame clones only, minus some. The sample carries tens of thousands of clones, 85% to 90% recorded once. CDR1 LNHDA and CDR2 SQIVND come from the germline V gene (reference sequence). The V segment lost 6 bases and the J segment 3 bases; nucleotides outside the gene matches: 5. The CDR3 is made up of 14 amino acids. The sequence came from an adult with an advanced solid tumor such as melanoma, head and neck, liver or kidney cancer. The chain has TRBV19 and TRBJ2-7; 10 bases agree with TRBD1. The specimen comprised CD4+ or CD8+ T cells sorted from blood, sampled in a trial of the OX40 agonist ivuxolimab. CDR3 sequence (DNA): TGTGCCAGTAGCACCGGGACAGGGGACTACGAGCAGTACTTC. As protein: CASSTGTGDYEQYF.